The 30 T cell receptor beta chains reported below all come from one sample, sequenced in a study of T cell responses to AZD1222 COVID-19 vaccine. Assay used: immunoSEQ multiplex PCR; TCRdb lists only in-frame clones, some missing. The table lists 100,000 or so clones, 92% of them singletons. The material sequenced was peripheral blood, taken on day 0 of AZD1222 vaccination. The receptor set was obtained from an adult in good health.

The chain is built from TRBV4-3 and TRBJ1-2; TRBD1 matches 9 bases. V lost 4 bases and J lost 4; bases outside the gene matches: 10. There are 16 residues in the CDR3. In germline, CDR1 is LGHNA, CDR2 YSLEER. CDR3 DNA: TGCGCCAGCAGCCGATTAGAGGACAGGGGATCCTATGGCTACACCTTC. It translates to CASSRLEDRGSYGYTF.

The chain combines TRBV18 with TRBJ1-2; unclear D gene. This CDR3 region has 16 residues. Trimming removed 0 bases at V and 4 bases at J, with 15 bases between. Looked up from germline, CDR1 is KGHSH and CDR2 is LQKENI. CDR3 DNA sequence: TGTGCCAGCTCACCACCCTCAGGCCCCAGGTCCTATGGCTACACCTTC. This sequence encodes CASSPPSGPRSYGYTF.

The chain links TRBV27 to TRBJ2-7; 11 bases agree with TRBD2. The CDR3 loop spans 16 amino acids. CDR1 and CDR2 (germline): MNHEY, SMNVEV (reference sequence). V lost 3 bases, J lost 2 bases, and 6 bases stayed unmatched. CDR3 sequence reads: CASSLKGTSGAYEQYF. In DNA, the CDR3 is TGTGCCAGCAGTTTGAAAGGGACTAGCGGAGCCTACGAGCAGTACTTC.

The chain carries TRBV2 and TRBJ1-5; D remains ambiguous. The V end was cut by 7 bases, the J end by 5 bases, with 12 bases between. Looked up from germline, CDR1 is SNHLY and CDR2 is FYNNEI. There are 13 residues in the CDR3. The CDR3 spells CASTEWRHQPQHF. The CDR3 DNA sequence: TGTGCCAGCACCGAGTGGAGGCATCAGCCCCAGCATTTT.

This rearrangement joins TRBV24-1 to TRBJ2-7; 7 bases are shared with TRBD1. CDR3 length: 15 amino acids. After removal of 0 bases from V and 1 base from J, the junction contained 2 bases not matched to a gene. Germline CDR1 is KGHDR and CDR2 is SFDVKD. Written as DNA, the CDR3 is TGTGCCACCAGTGATTTGGGGACAGTATCCTACGAGCAGTACTTC. Translated, it gives CATSDLGTVSYEQYF.

The CDR3 sequence is CASSGVGYRTDTQYF. In DNA, the CDR3 is TGTGCCAGCAGTGGAGTGGGCTACCGCACAGATACGCAGTATTTT. The chain is built from TRBV2 and TRBJ2-3; D is unresolved. Per germline, CDR1 SNHLY and CDR2 FYNNEI. The CDR3 loop spans 15 amino acids. Trimming removed 4 bases at V and 1 base at J, with 12 bases between.

The chain's CDR3 is CASNHNTQGLYEQFF. The DNA of the CDR3 is TGTGCCAGCAACCATAATACACAGGGGTTATATGAGCAGTTCTTC. The gene calls are TRBV11-2 and TRBJ2-1; 7 positions match TRBD1. From germline, CDR1 is SGHAT and CDR2 FQNNGV. This CDR3 region has 15 residues. The V and J ends lost 7 bases and 8 bases, in that order; junction bases with no gene match: 14.

J is TRBJ1-1 and V is TRBV11-3; D is uncertain. This CDR3 contains 14 residues. Trimming pared 1 base from V and 4 bases from J, leaving 10 bases between. The germline V gene has CDR1 SGHNT and CDR2 YENEEA. The CDR3 region has the DNA TGTGCCAGCAGCTTAGTTGGGTGGGGCACTGAAGCTTTCTTT. Its protein product is CASSLVGWGTEAFF.

CDR3 loop: CASPGGSSTDTQYF. In DNA, the CDR3 is TGTGCCAGCCCGGGCGGCAGCAGCACAGATACGCAGTATTTT. This chain joins TRBV6-5 and TRBJ2-3; D gene unclear. This CDR3 comprises 14 residues. Germline lookup yields CDR1 MNHEY and CDR2 SVGAGI. The V end was cut by 8 bases, the J end by 0 bases, with 12 bases between.

V is TRBV7-8 and J is TRBJ1-5; 7 bases fit TRBD1. The V and J ends lost 3 bases and 4 bases, in that order; junction bases with no gene match: 3. The CDR3 loop spans 14 amino acids. CDR1 and CDR2 from the germline V gene are SGHVS and FQNEAQ. CDR3 nucleotides: TGTGCCAGCAGCTTCCACAGGGGTAATCAGCCCCAGCATTTT. Protein: CASSFHRGNQPQHF.

This chain connects TRBV15 to TRBJ2-1, with D possibly being TRBD1 or TRBD2 (5 bases each). The V end lost 1 base, the J end lost 1 base, and 11 bases lay between the germline ends. This CDR3 has 16 residues. Looked up from germline, CDR1 is LNHNV and CDR2 is YYDKDF (reference sequence). The CDR3: CATSRGGRRSYNEQFF. The CDR3 coding sequence is TGTGCCACCAGCAGAGGGGGACGTAGATCCTACAATGAGCAGTTCTTC.

This chain links TRBV5-4 with TRBJ2-3, with 13 bases lining up with TRBD2. CDR3 length: 20 residues. With V trimmed by 5 bases and J by 2 bases, 17 bases remained unmatched. Germline loops: CDR1 SGHNT, CDR2 YYREEE (reference sequence). The DNA of the CDR3 is TGTGCCAGCAGTCATACTAGCGGGAGGGCCTTTTTAGTACACACAGATACGCAGTATTTT. Its translation is CASSHTSGRAFLVHTDTQYF. Variable domain in full (rest from reference TRBV5-4 and TRBJ2-3): ETGVTQSPTHLIKTRGQQVTLRCSSQSGHNTVSWYQQALGQGPQFIFQYYREEENGRGNFPPRFSGLQFPNYSSELNVNALELDDSALYLCASSHTSGRAFLVHTDTQYFGPGTRLTVL.

This clone has only a few counts. The V gene is TRBV19, the J gene TRBJ1-6; 9 bases are shared with TRBD1. The CDR3 has 13 residues. The V gene's germline CDR1 is LNHDA and CDR2 SQIVND (reference sequence). The J segment lost 7 bases and the V segment lost 9 bases, leaving 4 bases of the junction unmatched. As DNA, the CDR3 is TGTGCCAGCGCCGGGACAGGGAATTCACCCCTCCACTTT. As protein: CASAGTGNSPLHF. The variable domain in full, with the rest retrieved from reference TRBV19 and TRBJ1-6, is DGGITQSPKYLFRKEGQNVTLSCEQNLNHDAMYWYRQDPGQGLRLIYYSQIVNDFQKGDIAEGYSVSREKKESFPLTVTSAQKNPTAFYLCASAGTGNSPLHFGNGTRLTVT.

Here the CDR3 DNA reads TGTGCCAGTAGGGAGGTGGGTGATGAGCAGTTCTTC. Translating it yields CASREVGDEQFF. The rearrangement joins TRBV7-9 to TRBJ2-1; tentatively, D is TRBD2 (6 bases). The CDR3 spans 12 residues. CDR1 is SEHNR, CDR2 FQNEAQ, per germline (reference sequence). The V and J ends lost 9 bases and 8 bases respectively, with 14 bases between them.

The V call is TRBV7-2, the J call TRBJ1-2, with a possible D match to TRBD1 (5 bases). V lost 1 base and J lost 4, with 16 bases in between. CDR1 is SGHTA and CDR2 is FQGNSA in the germline V gene. This CDR3 has 16 amino acids. CDR3 DNA sequence: TGTGCCAGCAGCTTAGGGGAGGGGACGACTCTCTATGGCTACACCTTC. It is translated as CASSLGEGTTLYGYTF.

CDR3 residues: CASRESGVRGELFF. CDR3 bases: TGTGCCAGCAGGGAATCAGGGGTTCGCGGGGAGCTGTTTTTT. The rearrangement links TRBV28 to TRBJ2-2; D might be TRBD1 (6 bases). CDR3 size: 14 residues. V shed 6 bases and J shed 7 bases, with 15 bases lying between them. The germline gives CDR1 MDHEN, CDR2 SYDVKM.

This clone was counted a few times. The chain has TRBV3-1 (or the pseudogene TRBV3-2) and TRBJ1-5, with 11 bases that match TRBD1. The germline V gene encodes CDR1 LGHDT and CDR2 YNNKEL (reference sequence). Losses at the gene ends were 5 bases for V and 4 bases for J; bases not matched to a gene: 4. This CDR3 contains 15 residues. In nucleotides, the CDR3 is TGTGCCAGCAGCTTAGGGACAGGGGGTAATCAGCCCCAGCATTTT. This codes for CASSLGTGGNQPQHF.

This chain links TRBV6-5 with TRBJ2-2; D is unresolved. Germline values: CDR1 MNHEY, CDR2 SVGAGI. This CDR3 comprises 14 residues. V was cut by 4 bases and J by 2 bases, with 8 bases left in between. In nucleotides, the CDR3 is TGTGCCAGCAGTTGGCAGGTCAACACCGGGGAGCTGTTTTTT. This codes for CASSWQVNTGELFF.

This clone was recorded only once. The chain recombines TRBV28 with TRBJ2-1; tentatively, D is TRBD2 (5 bases). The germline gives CDR1 MDHEN, CDR2 SYDVKM. The CDR3 sequence is 13 residues long. The ends were cut back, 5 bases at V and 7 bases at J, with 12 bases in the middle. The CDR3 DNA reads TGTGCCAGCAGTCCGAAACTAGGAAATGAGCAGTTCTTC. This translates into CASSPKLGNEQFF.

This rearrangement joins TRBV5-1 to TRBJ1-1; 7 bases line up with TRBD1. The germline CDR1 and CDR2 sequences are SGHRS and YFSETQ. This CDR3 is built from 14 residues. Trimming cost V 7 bases and J 0 bases; bases outside gene matches: 6. The CDR3 bases are TGCGCCAGCGCGCCGGGACAGATGAACACTGAAGCTTTCTTT. It translates to CASAPGQMNTEAFF.

V and J are TRBV27 and TRBJ2-5; D is ambiguous. The CDR3 has 12 residues. The germline gives CDR1 MNHEY, CDR2 SMNVEV (reference sequence). Trimming took 8 bases from V and 4 from J, leaving 11 bases between them. This chain's CDR3 is CASRSGGETQYF. The CDR3 bases are TGTGCCAGCCGCTCGGGCGGAGAGACCCAGTACTTC.

In this sample, this clone turned up a few times. The same CDR3 can be traced to other DNA sequences in this sample. The chain couples TRBV28 to TRBJ2-7; the D is unclear. V lost 8 bases, J lost 3 bases, and 8 bases lay in between. The CDR3 is 11 residues long. Germline values: CDR1 MDHEN, CDR2 SYDVKM. DNA for the CDR3: TGTGCCAGCTCCAGTCGCTACGAGCAGTACTTC. Its protein is CASSSRYEQYF.

The sample holds one count of this clone. For the CDR3, the DNA is TGTGCCAGCAGTACAGGGGGCATCTATGGCTACACCTTC. Its protein product is CASSTGGIYGYTF. The chain employs TRBV27 and TRBJ1-2, with TRBD1 matching over 9 bases. The V gene's germline CDR1 is MNHEY and CDR2 SMNVEV (reference sequence). This CDR3 comprises 13 residues. Trimming at V came to 5 bases and at J to 4 bases, leaving 2 bases not matched to a gene.

This chain connects TRBV19 to TRBJ2-5, with TRBD1 matching over 7 bases. This CDR3 is 14 amino acids long. Trimming cost V 4 bases and J 2 bases; bases outside gene matches: 4. From germline, CDR1 is LNHDA and CDR2 SQIVND (reference sequence). The CDR3 spells CASSTTGLQETQYF. CDR3 bases: TGTGCCAGTAGTACGACAGGGTTGCAAGAGACCCAGTACTTC.

The rearrangement links TRBV30 to TRBJ1-2; the D gene is possibly TRBD1 (5 bases). V was shortened by 0 bases and J by 8 bases, with 13 bases between the two germline ends. The CDR3 sequence is 13 residues long. Germline lookup yields CDR1 GTSNPN and CDR2 SVGIG (reference sequence). Here the CDR3 DNA reads TGTGCCTGGAGTGTAACGGAGGAGGGGGGCTACACCTTC. Encoded protein: CAWSVTEEGGYTF.

The V call is TRBV4-3, the J call TRBJ2-1, with TRBD2 identical over 9 bases. The V and J ends lost 5 bases and 3 bases, in that order; junction bases with no gene match: 8. Germline CDR1 and CDR2: LGHNA and YSLEER. The CDR3 extends over 16 amino acids. The CDR3, as DNA: TGCGCCAGCAGCACGTTAGCGGGAGCGAACTACAATGAGCAGTTCTTC. As protein: CASSTLAGANYNEQFF.

V and J are TRBV5-4 and TRBJ1-2; 11 nucleotides match TRBD1. V shed 4 bases and J 3 bases; nucleotides not matched to a gene: 5. The CDR3 runs to 15 residues. CDR1 SGHNT and CDR2 YYREEE come from the germline V gene (reference sequence). CDR3 bases: TGTGCCAGCAGCGTTCCGGGACAGGGGGACTATGGCTACACCTTC. Its protein is CASSVPGQGDYGYTF.

This chain links TRBV3-1 (or the pseudogene TRBV3-2) with TRBJ1-2; 10 positions match TRBD1. The CDR3 has 14 residues. Germline assignment: CDR1 LGHDT and CDR2 YNNKEL (reference sequence). Trimming at V came to 4 bases and at J to 7 bases, leaving 6 bases not matched to a gene. For the CDR3, the DNA is TGTGCCAGCAGCCTTGGGACAGGGGTCGGTGGCTACACCTTC. Protein: CASSLGTGVGGYTF.

The gene calls are TRBV12-3 or TRBV12-4 and TRBJ2-5; D gene ambiguous. V was shortened by 6 bases and J by 4 bases, with 12 bases between the two germline ends. The CDR3 consists of 13 residues. The CDR3 DNA reads TGTGCCAGCAGCCGATACTCCCCAGAGACCCAGTACTTC. Protein sequence: CASSRYSPETQYF.

The chain is built from TRBV7-9 and TRBJ2-1, with TRBD2 matching 13 bases. Germline V gene lookup returns CDR1 SEHNR and CDR2 FQNEAQ (reference sequence). With V trimmed by 5 bases and J by 12 bases, 7 bases remained unmatched. CDR3 size: 14 residues. The CDR3 DNA is TGTGCCAGCAGCATGACTAGCGGGGGGCGTTGGCAGTTCTTC. Residues: CASSMTSGGRWQFF.